Included here is one T cell receptor beta chain sequence, with context. Original processing notes: Reference gene primer amplification in the assay estimated nucleated cell counts. TCRdb's copy holds only in-frame clones and misses some; the assay was immunoSEQ multiplex PCR. That table is the source of V, J and clone size, and D and trimming were worked out from the DNA. Counted here are about 200,000 clones, roughly 86% occurring once; the ten biggest clones make up less than 6.5%. This entry belongs to a study of blood T cell repertoires in COVID-19. With 0 bases removed from V and 1 base from J, the gap between germline ends came to 15 bases. The length of the CDR3 is 16 residues. Germline CDR1 GTSNPN, CDR2 SVGIG (reference sequence).

The source of this sequence is a woman in her 70s with active or convalescent COVID-19. The J gene is TRBJ2-5, the V gene TRBV30; D possibly corresponds to TRBD1 (6 bases). The source material was peripheral blood. In DNA form, the CDR3 reads TGTGCCTGGAGTGTAGGGCAGGGGATTTCCCAAGAGACCCAGTACTTC. It is translated as CAWSVGQGISQETQYF.